This T cell receptor (beta chain) was found in a study of blood T cell repertoires in COVID-19. At the level of the study: Sites in the United States, Italy and Spain provided acute and convalescent COVID-19 samples. From T cells, B-cell-depleted T cells, or PBMCs came the material, which was cDNA or gDNA.

Authors' analysis steps: Cell counts per sample came from amplifying reference gene primers. The data were produced by immunoSEQ multiplex PCR, yet TCRdb's version contains in-frame clones alone and is incomplete. V, J and clone size are those of that table, while D and trimming were read from the DNA. The sample has some 240,000 clones, about 79% seen once. The germline CDR1 and CDR2 sequences are KGHDR and SFDVKD. The length of the CDR3 is 13 residues. Trimming took off 12 bases at V and 3 bases at J, with 16 bases between the two ends. The clonotype comes from a man in his forties or fifties with active or convalescent COVID-19. Sequencing input: peripheral blood. The chain uses TRBV24-1 and TRBJ1-1, with a weak D call TRBD1 (5 bases). The CDR3 coding sequence is TGTGCCGCTCGACGGGGGGGAGACACTGAAGCTTTCTTT. This translates into CAARRGGDTEAFF.